Each of the 14 T cell receptor beta chains below was sequenced from the same sample in a study of cytomegalovirus exposure and HLA in healthy donors. Using immunoSEQ multiplex PCR, the repertoire was profiled, and TCRdb retains in-frame clones only, with some absent. The sample includes about 98,000 clones, approximately 88% of them seen just once. The sample comprised PBMCs. The receptor source for this set is a woman aged 30 to 39 in good health and CMV-seronegative.

The rearrangement uses TRBV11-1 and TRBJ1-1; maybe TRBD1 (5 bases). CDR1 SGHAT and CDR2 FQDESV come from the germline V gene (reference sequence). V was clipped by 4 bases and J by 1 base, with 7 bases between them. This CDR3 has 13 amino acids. The CDR3 protein is CASSSTANTEAFF. CDR3 nucleotides: TGTGCCAGCAGCTCGACAGCGAACACTGAAGCTTTCTTT.

The chain recombines TRBV7-9 with TRBJ2-5; 14 nucleotides align to TRBD2. Germline trimming cut 5 bases from V and 5 bases from J; bases unmatched to any gene: 10. Per the germline V gene, CDR1 is SEHNR and CDR2 is FQNEAQ (reference sequence). This CDR3 contains 17 residues. The CDR3: CASSRRLAGGLRETQYF. In DNA, the CDR3 is TGTGCCAGCAGCCGCCGACTAGCGGGGGGGCTACGGGAGACCCAGTACTTC.

This rearrangement joins TRBV6-5 to TRBJ1-2; tentative D call: TRBD1 (5 bases). V dropped 6 bases and J dropped 4 bases, with 15 bases sitting between them. Germline loops: CDR1 MNHEY, CDR2 SVGAGI. This CDR3 spans 14 amino acids. CDR3 amino acids: CASRALLRGYGYTF. CDR3 nucleotides: TGTGCCAGCAGAGCCTTACTAAGGGGCTATGGCTACACCTTC.

This clone was picked up one time. The chain employs TRBV9 and TRBJ2-3; no clear D gene. The CDR3 runs to 15 residues. Germline V lookup: CDR1 SGDLS, CDR2 YYNGEE. Trimming took off 0 bases at V and 0 bases at J, with 8 bases between the two ends. This CDR3 reads CASSVVIGSTDTQYF. CDR3 in DNA: TGTGCCAGCAGCGTAGTCATCGGGAGCACAGATACGCAGTATTTT.

The V call is TRBV6-5, the J call TRBJ2-7; D perhaps matches TRBD2 (6 bases). This CDR3 has 11 amino acids. Germline CDR1 reads MNHEY; CDR2 reads SVGAGI. Trimming took 6 bases from V and 6 from J, leaving 9 bases between them. CDR3 amino acids: CASSPGVEQYF. CDR3 sequence (DNA): TGTGCCAGCAGCCCGGGGGTCGAGCAGTACTTC.

The chain carries TRBV1 and TRBJ2-3; TRBD1 was called by the table and not checked on the DNA. TRBV1 is a pseudogene segment. The CDR3 has 22 residues. Here the CDR3 DNA reads TGCACCAGCAGCCGGACTGCCGGGACAGGGGGCCCTCTGACGCGGGCGACAGATACGCAGTATTTT. The encoded protein is CTSSRTAGTGGPLTRATDTQYF.

This chain uses TRBV10-3 with TRBJ1-2, with D unresolved. Germline CDR1 reads ENHRY; CDR2 reads SYGVKD. The V end was cut by 2 bases, the J end by 5 bases, with 9 bases between. The CDR3 has 13 residues. CDR3 sequence (DNA): TGTGCCATCAGTGAGATGACGGAGTATGGCTACACCTTC. As protein: CAISEMTEYGYTF.

The chain recombines TRBV7-2 with TRBJ1-6; tentative D call: TRBD1 (6 bases). V was trimmed by 5 bases and J by 7 bases, leaving 15 bases between them. CDR1 is SGHTA, CDR2 FQGNSA, per germline. The CDR3 has 15 residues. The CDR3 coding sequence is TGTGCCAGCAGCCCCCAGGGGTGGCCCAATTCACCCCTCCACTTT. Residues: CASSPQGWPNSPLHF.

This chain joins TRBV7-3 and TRBJ2-1; a possible D gene is TRBD2 (5 bases). Trimming stripped 3 bases from V and 5 bases from J, with 8 bases between. The CDR3 consists of 13 residues. CDR1 is SGHTA and CDR2 is FQGTGA in the germline V gene. CDR3 in DNA: TGTGCCAGCAGCTTGGCGGGCAACAATGAGCAGTTCTTC. It encodes CASSLAGNNEQFF.

V gene TRBV5-1 combines with J gene TRBJ1-3; D gene uncertain. CDR3 length: 14 amino acids. V lost 1 base to trimming and J lost 0 bases, with 5 bases between them. CDR1 and CDR2 from the germline V gene are SGHRS and YFSETQ. CDR3 bases: TGCGCCAGCAGCTTGAGGAGCTCTGGAAACACCATATATTTT. Amino acids: CASSLRSSGNTIYF.

The gene calls are TRBV25-1 and TRBJ1-1, with D unresolved. V was trimmed by 0 bases and J by 1 base, leaving 12 bases between them. Germline CDR1 reads MGHDK; CDR2 reads SYGVNS. CDR3 length equals 16 residues. Here the CDR3 reads CASSEYRGGKNTEAFF. The CDR3 DNA is TGTGCCAGCAGTGAATATCGAGGCGGGAAGAACACTGAAGCTTTCTTT.

The gene calls are TRBV6-6 and TRBJ1-1; TRBD1 matches 12 bases. The CDR3 extends over 14 amino acids. V lost 6 bases and J lost 10; bases outside the gene matches: 9. The V gene's germline CDR1 is MNHNY and CDR2 SVGAGI (reference sequence). The CDR3, as DNA: TGTGCCAGCAGGACGGGACAGGGGGCAGGTGGAGCTTTCTTT. Translation gives CASRTGQGAGGAFF.

This chain uses TRBV6-4 with TRBJ1-2; 11 bases line up with TRBD1. The germline CDR1 and CDR2 sequences are MRHNA and SNTAGT. V trimming: 6 bases; J trimming: 8 bases; junction bases outside the gene matches: 8. The CDR3 is 14 amino acids. This chain's CDR3 is CASSPGTGGRGYTF. In DNA, the CDR3 is TGTGCCAGCAGCCCCGGGACAGGGGGGAGAGGCTACACCTTC.

This chain connects TRBV2 to TRBJ1-1; D might be TRBD1 (5 bases). Trimming removed 6 bases from V and 4 bases from J, with 21 bases in between. CDR1 and CDR2 from the germline V gene are SNHLY and FYNNEI. The CDR3 has 16 amino acids. The CDR3 loop is CASRLKERGSITEAFF. DNA of the CDR3: TGTGCCAGCAGGTTAAAGGAGCGGGGCAGTATCACTGAAGCTTTCTTT.